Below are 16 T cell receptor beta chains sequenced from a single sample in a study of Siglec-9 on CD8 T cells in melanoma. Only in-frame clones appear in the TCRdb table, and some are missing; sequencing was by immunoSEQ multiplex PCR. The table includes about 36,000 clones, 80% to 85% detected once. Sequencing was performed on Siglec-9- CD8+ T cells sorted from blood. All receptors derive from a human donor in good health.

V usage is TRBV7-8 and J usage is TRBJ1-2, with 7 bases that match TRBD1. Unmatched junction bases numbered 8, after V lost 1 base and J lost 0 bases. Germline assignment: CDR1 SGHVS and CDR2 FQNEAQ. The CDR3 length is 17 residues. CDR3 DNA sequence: TGTGCCAGCAGCTTAGTCACAGGGGCGCTTCCTAACTATGGCTACACCTTC. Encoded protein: CASSLVTGALPNYGYTF.

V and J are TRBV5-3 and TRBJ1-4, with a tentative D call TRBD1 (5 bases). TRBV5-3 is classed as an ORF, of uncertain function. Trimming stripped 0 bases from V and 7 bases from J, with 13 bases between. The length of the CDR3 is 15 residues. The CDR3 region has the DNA TGTGCCAGAAGCTTGGGCAGGGCGGTCTTTGAAAAACTGTTTTTT. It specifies CARSLGRAVFEKLFF.

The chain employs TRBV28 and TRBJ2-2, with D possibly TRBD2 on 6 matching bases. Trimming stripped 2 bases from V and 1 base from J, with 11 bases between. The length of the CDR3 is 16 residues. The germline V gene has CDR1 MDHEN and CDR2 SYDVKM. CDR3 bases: TGTGCCAGCAGTTTAGGGACTTACATGAACACCGGGGAGCTGTTTTTT. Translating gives CASSLGTYMNTGELFF.

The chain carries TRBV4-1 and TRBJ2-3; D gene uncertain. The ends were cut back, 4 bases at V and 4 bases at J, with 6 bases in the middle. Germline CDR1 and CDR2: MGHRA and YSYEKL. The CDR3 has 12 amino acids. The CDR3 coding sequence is TGCGCCAGCAGCCTAGTGGCAGATACGCAGTATTTT. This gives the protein CASSLVADTQYF.

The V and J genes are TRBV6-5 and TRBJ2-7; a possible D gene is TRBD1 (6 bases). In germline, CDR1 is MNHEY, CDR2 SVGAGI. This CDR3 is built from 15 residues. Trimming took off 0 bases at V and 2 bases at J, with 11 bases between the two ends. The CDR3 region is CASSYSEGTPYEQYF. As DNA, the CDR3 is TGTGCCAGCAGTTACTCTGAGGGGACACCCTACGAGCAGTACTTC.

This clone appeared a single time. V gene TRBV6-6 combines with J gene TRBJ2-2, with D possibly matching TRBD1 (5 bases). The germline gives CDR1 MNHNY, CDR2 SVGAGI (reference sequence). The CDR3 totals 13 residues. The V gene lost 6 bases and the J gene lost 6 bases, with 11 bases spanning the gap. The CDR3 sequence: CASRPDNAGELFF. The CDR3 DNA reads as TGTGCCAGCAGGCCGGACAACGCCGGGGAGCTGTTTTTT.

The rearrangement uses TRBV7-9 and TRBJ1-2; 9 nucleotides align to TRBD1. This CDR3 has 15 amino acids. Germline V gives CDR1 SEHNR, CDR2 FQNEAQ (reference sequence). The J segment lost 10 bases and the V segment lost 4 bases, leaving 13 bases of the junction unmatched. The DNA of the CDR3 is TGTGCCAGCAGCTCCCAGACAGGGGGGCCCCCCGTCTACACCTTC. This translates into CASSSQTGGPPVYTF.

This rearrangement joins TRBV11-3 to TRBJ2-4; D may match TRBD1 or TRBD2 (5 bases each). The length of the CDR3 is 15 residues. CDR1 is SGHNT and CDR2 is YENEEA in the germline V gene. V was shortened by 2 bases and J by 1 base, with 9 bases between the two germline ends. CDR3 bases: TGTGCCAGCAGCTTATACCGGGGCGCCAAAAACATTCAGTACTTC. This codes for CASSLYRGAKNIQYF. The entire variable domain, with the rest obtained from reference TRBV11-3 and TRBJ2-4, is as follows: EAGVVQSPRYKIIEKKQPVAFWCNPISGHNTLYWYLQNLGQGPELLIRYENEEAVDDSQLPKDRFSAERLKGVDSTLKIQPAELGDSAVYLCASSLYRGAKNIQYFGAGTRLSVL.

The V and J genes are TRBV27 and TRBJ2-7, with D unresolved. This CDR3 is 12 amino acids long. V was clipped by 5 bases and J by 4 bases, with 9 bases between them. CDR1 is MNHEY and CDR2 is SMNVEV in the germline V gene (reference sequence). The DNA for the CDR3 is TGTGCCAGCAGTGAGGTGGGGTACGAGCAGTACTTC. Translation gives CASSEVGYEQYF.

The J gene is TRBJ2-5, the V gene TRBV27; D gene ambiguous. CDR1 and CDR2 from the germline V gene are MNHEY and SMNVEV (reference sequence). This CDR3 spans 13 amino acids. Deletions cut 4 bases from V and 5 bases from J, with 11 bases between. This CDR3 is CASSSTGWETQYF. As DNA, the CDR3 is TGTGCCAGCAGTTCAACGGGTTGGGAGACCCAGTACTTC.

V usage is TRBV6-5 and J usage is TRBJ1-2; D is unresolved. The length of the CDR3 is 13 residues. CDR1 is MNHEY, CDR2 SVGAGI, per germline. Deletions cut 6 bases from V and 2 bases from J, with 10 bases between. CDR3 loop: CASSVTSNYGYTF. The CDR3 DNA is TGTGCCAGCAGCGTAACCTCCAACTATGGCTACACCTTC.

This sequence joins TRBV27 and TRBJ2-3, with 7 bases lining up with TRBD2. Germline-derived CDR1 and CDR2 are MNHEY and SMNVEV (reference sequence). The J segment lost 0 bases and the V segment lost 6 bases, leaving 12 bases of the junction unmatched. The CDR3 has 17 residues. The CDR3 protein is CASSHVVLATSTDTQYF. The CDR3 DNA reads TGTGCCAGCAGCCACGTCGTACTAGCGACTAGCACAGATACGCAGTATTTT.

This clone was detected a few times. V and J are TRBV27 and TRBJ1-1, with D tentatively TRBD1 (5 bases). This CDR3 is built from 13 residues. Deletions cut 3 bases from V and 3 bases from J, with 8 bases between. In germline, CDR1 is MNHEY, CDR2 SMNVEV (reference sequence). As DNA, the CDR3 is TGTGCCAGCAGTTTGACAGCAGACACTGAAGCTTTCTTT. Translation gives CASSLTADTEAFF.

The DNA for the CDR3 is TGCGCCAGCAGCGTAGGATTGGGGACCGCTAGCACAGATACGCAGTATTTT. Its protein product is CASSVGLGTASTDTQYF. The rearrangement joins TRBV5-1 to TRBJ2-3; D may correspond to TRBD1 or TRBD2 (5 bases each). The germline V gene has CDR1 SGHRS and CDR2 YFSETQ. With 4 bases removed from V and 0 bases from J, the gap between germline ends came to 18 bases. There are 17 residues in the CDR3. Combining the CDR3 with reference TRBV5-1 and TRBJ2-3 gives the whole variable domain KAGVTQTPRYLIKTRGQQVTLSCSPISGHRSVSWYQQTPGQGLQFLFEYFSETQRNKGNFPGRFSGRQFSNSRSEMNVSTLELGDSALYLCASSVGLGTASTDTQYFGPGTRLTVL.

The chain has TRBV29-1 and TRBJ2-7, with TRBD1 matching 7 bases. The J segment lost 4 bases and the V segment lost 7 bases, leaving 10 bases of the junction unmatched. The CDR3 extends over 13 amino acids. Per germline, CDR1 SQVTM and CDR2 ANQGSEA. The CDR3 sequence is CSGAQGLGYEQYF. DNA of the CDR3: TGCAGCGGGGCACAGGGGCTAGGGTACGAGCAGTACTTC.

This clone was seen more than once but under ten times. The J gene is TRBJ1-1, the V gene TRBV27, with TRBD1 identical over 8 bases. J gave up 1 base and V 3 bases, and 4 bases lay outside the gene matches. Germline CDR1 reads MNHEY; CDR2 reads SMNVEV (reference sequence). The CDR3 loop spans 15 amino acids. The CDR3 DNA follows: TGTGCCAGCAGTTTTCTAGGGACAGGGAACACTGAAGCTTTCTTT. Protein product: CASSFLGTGNTEAFF.